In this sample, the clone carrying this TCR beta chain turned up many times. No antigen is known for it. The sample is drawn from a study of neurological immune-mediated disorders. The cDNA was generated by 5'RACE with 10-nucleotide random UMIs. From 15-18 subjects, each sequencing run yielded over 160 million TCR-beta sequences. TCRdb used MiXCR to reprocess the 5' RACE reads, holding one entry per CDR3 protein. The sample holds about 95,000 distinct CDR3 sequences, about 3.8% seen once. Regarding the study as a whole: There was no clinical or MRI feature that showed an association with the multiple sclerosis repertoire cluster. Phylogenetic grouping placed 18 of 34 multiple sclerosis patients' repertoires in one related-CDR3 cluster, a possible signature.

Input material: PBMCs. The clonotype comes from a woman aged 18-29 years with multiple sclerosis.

The CDR3 loop reads CASRDLRGDEQYF. The CDR3 nucleotides read TGCGCCAGCAGGGATTTAAGAGGCGACGAGCAGTACTTC. This chain links TRBV5-1 with TRBJ2-7; no definite D call. The CDR3 is made up of 13 amino acids. The V end lost 5 bases, the J end lost 5 bases, and 14 bases lay between the germline ends. Germline values: CDR1 SGHRS, CDR2 YFSETQ.